This T cell receptor (beta chain) was found in a study of blood T cell repertoires in COVID-19. Overall study: Researchers got acute and convalescent COVID-19 samples from the United States, Italy and Spain. Sources were T cells, B-cell-depleted T cells, or PBMCs; the material itself was cDNA or gDNA.

There are 12 residues in the CDR3. Germline CDR1 SEHNR, CDR2 FQNEAQ (reference sequence). V was pared by 5 bases and J by 1 base, with 5 bases between. Method: immunoSEQ multiplex PCR; TCRdb's copy keeps in-frame clones and lacks some. Counted here are about 99,000 clones, roughly 85% occurring once; the ten biggest clones make up under 4%. The sequencing sample was made of peripheral blood. The genes are TRBV7-9 and TRBJ1-1, with no clear D. This receptor was obtained from a man aged 45-65 years in a cohort sampled during active COVID-19. The CDR3 coding sequence is TGTGCCAGCAGCGGCTGGAACACTGAAGCTTTCTTT. It specifies CASSGWNTEAFF.